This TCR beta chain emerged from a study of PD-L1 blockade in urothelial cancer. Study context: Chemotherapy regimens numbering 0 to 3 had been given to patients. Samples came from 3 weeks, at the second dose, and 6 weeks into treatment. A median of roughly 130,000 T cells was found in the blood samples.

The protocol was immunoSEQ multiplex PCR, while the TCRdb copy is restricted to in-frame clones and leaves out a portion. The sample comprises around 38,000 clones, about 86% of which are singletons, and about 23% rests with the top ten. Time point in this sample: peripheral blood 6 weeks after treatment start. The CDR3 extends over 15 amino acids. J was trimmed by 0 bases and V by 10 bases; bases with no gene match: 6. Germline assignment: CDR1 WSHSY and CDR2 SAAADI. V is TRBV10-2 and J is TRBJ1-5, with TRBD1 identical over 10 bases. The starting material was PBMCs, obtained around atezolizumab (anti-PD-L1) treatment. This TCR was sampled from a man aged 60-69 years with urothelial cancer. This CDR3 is CATQDRGYSNQPQHF. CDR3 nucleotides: TGCGCCACCCAGGACAGGGGGTATAGCAATCAGCCCCAGCATTTT.